These T cell receptor beta chains were read from a single sample in a study of cytomegalovirus exposure and HLA in healthy donors. Libraries were prepared by immunoSEQ multiplex PCR; TCRdb keeps only in-frame clonotypes and omits some of them. The profile shows more than 95,000 clones, roughly four fifths of them singletons. Sequencing was done on a sample of PBMCs. These receptors came from a man younger than 30 in good health and CMV-seronegative. Each CDR3 is given with its conserved first and last residue. Fields, in order: J gene, clone size, V gene, CDR3 protein. The listing skips clone size in some rows; elsewhere it reads once, few, many or a size class.

>TRBJ1-3|NA|TRBV6-5
CASSYSQGTGNTIYF
>TRBJ1-1|NA|TRBV7-3
CASSLSVVAFF
>TRBJ2-7|NA|TRBV6-5
CASSLGPRDEQYF
>TRBJ1-5|once|TRBV29-1
CGVGQGGNQPQHF
>TRBJ1-1|NA|TRBV4-2
CASSSRTAYEAFF
>TRBJ1-3|NA|TRBV7-8
CASSGQGYSGNTIYF
>TRBJ1-1|NA|TRBV7-3
CASRLTGGVTEAFF
>TRBJ1-1|NA|TRBV19
CASSTRQGRTEAFF
>TRBJ1-1|NA|TRBV19
CASSIYQGTEAFF
>TRBJ1-2|NA|TRBV6-5
CASSYPTLTGNYGYTF
>TRBJ2-1|NA|TRBV4-1
CASSQVRLAGGSTHNEQFF
>TRBJ1-2|NA|TRBV7-2
CASSSQGLRGANYGYTF
>TRBJ1-1|NA|TRBV23-1
CASSLTARNTEAFF
>TRBJ1-2|few|TRBV25-1
CASSDIQGQTF
>TRBJ2-7|NA|TRBV7-2
CASSWGQGGIEQYF